This TCR beta chain was observed in a study of CD4 T cell repertoires in COVID-19. Findings and caveats of the study: SARS-CoV and/or HKU1 spike cultures shared between roughly 7 and 26% of SARS-CoV-2 clonotypes.

A few counts support this clone. The antigen remains undetermined. In germline, CDR1 is MNHNY, CDR2 SVGAGI (reference sequence). V lost 6 bases, J lost 2 bases, and 5 bases stayed unmatched. The CDR3 loop spans 14 amino acids. Data came from immunoSEQ multiplex PCR; TCRdb stores just in-frame clones and leaves some out. The sample records approximately 600 clones, about a sixth being singletons. The origin of this receptor is a human donor who had COVID-19. This rearrangement joins TRBV6-6 to TRBJ2-7; 9 bases line up with TRBD2. The material sequenced was memory CD4+ T cells, cultured in vitro, taken after recovery from COVID-19. The CDR3 DNA reads as TGTGCCAGCAGGCCGACTAGCGGTACCTACGAGCAGTACTTC. Residues: CASRPTSGTYEQYF.